This T cell receptor (beta chain) comes out of a study of regulatory T cells in long-lasting Graves disease. General study points: With 2,500 to 3,500 shared public clonotypes, persistent patients exceeded new patients, who shared about a thousand.

Researchers made TCR beta libraries by using iRepertoire HTBI primers and running Arm-PCR on CDR3 regions. TCRdb independently ran MiXCR on the multiplex PCR reads; one entry per CDR3 protein. The table includes about 560,000 distinct CDR3 sequences, roughly 16% detected once. Concerning this clonotype itself: The antigen is unknown.

CDR1 is MGHDK, CDR2 SYGVNS, per germline. The CDR3 runs to 13 residues. V lost 6 bases and J lost 4, with 12 bases in between. Time point reported: newly diagnosed GD, antithyroid drugs for less than 3 months. Preparation of the TCR library used RNA extracted from PBMCs. This sample was shared with a second study, whose subject was T cells in Graves' hyperthyroidism and ophthalmopathy. That work states: On the basis of clinical symptoms, serum thyroxine and TRAb, thyroid ultrasound and orbital computed tomography, diagnoses were made. Most thyroid-expanded clonotypes above 0.001 were also found in blood.

V gene TRBV25-1 combines with J gene TRBJ1-2; the D is unclear. The input for sequencing was peripheral blood mononuclear cells (PBMCs), taken at new diagnosis, from a patient treated with antithyroid drugs. The origin of this receptor is a man aged 18 to 29 with Graves disease. The CDR3 DNA sequence: TGTGCCAGCAGGGGTGGATCAGTCTATGGCTACACCTTC. It translates to CASRGGSVYGYTF.